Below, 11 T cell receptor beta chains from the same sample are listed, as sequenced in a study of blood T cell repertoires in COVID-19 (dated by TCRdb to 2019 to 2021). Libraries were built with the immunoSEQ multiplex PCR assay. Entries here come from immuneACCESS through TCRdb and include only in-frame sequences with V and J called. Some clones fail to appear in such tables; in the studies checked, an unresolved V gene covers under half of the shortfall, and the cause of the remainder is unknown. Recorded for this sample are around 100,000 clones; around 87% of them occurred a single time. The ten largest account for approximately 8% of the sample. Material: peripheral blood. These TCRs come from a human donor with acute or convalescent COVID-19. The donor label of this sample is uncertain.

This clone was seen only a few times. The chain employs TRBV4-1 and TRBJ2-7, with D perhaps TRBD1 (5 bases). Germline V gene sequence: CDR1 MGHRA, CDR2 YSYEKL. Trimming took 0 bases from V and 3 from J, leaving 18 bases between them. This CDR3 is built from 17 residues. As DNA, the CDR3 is TGCGCCAGCAGCCAAGATTGGTCACAGGTCAATTACTACGAGCAGTACTTC. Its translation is CASSQDWSQVNYYEQYF.

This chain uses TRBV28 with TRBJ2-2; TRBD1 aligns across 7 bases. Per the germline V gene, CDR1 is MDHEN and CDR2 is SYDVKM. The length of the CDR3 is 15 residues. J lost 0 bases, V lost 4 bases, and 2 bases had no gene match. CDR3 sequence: CASSSGTANTGELFF. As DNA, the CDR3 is TGTGCCAGCAGTTCCGGGACAGCGAACACCGGGGAGCTGTTTTTT.

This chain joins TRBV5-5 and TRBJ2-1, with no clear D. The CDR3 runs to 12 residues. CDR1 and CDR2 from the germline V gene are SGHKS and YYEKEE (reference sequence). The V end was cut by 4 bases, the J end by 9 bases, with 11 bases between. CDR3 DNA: TGTGCCAGCAGCCATAGATCAAGTGAGCAGTTCTTC. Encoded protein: CASSHRSSEQFF.

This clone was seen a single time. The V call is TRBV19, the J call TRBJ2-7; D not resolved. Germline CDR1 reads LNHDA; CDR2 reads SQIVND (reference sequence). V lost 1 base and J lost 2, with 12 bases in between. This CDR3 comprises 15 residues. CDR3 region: CASSIVSGPPYEQYF. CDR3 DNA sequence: TGTGCCAGTAGTATAGTGAGTGGGCCCCCCTACGAGCAGTACTTC.

CDR3 DNA: TGTGCCAGCAGTTTAGATGGAGATCTTACGCAGTATTTT. It is translated as CASSLDGDLTQYF. The chain couples TRBV27 to TRBJ2-3; D is ambiguous. The CDR3 sequence is 13 residues long. V lost 2 bases and J 8 bases, leaving 11 bases between the germline ends. Germline V gene data show CDR1 as MNHEY and CDR2 as SMNVEV (reference sequence).

The CDR3 DNA follows: TGTGCCAGCAGGCGTCCCGGGACAGGGCCCTACGAGCAGTACTTC. It specifies CASRRPGTGPYEQYF. The chain combines TRBV11-2 with TRBJ2-7, with 9 nucleotides matching TRBD1. Losses at the gene ends were 6 bases for V and 2 bases for J; bases not matched to a gene: 8. There are 15 residues in the CDR3. Germline lookup yields CDR1 SGHAT and CDR2 FQNNGV.

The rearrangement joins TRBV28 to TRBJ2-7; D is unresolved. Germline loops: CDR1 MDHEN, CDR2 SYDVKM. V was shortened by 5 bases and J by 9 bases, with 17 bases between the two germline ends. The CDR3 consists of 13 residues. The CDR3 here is CASSQLGDYRQYF. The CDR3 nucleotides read TGTGCCAGCAGTCAATTGGGTGATTACAGGCAGTACTTC.

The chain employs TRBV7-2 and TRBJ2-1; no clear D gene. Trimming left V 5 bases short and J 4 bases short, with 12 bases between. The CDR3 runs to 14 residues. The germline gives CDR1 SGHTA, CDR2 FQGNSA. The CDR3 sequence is CASSTPARYNEQFF. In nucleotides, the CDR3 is TGTGCCAGCAGCACGCCTGCTAGATACAATGAGCAGTTCTTC.

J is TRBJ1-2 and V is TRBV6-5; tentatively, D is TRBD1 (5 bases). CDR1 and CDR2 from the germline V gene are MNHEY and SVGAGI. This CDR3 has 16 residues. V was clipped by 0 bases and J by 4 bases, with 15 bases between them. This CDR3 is CASSYSTFARVYGYTF. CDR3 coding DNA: TGTGCCAGCAGTTACTCGACGTTTGCCAGGGTCTATGGCTACACCTTC.

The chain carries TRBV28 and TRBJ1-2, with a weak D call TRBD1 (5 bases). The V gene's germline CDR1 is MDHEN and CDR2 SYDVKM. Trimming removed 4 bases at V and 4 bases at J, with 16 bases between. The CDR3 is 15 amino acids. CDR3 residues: CASSSLGGDPYGYTF. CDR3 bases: TGTGCCAGCAGTTCCCTGGGGGGGGATCCCTATGGCTACACCTTC.

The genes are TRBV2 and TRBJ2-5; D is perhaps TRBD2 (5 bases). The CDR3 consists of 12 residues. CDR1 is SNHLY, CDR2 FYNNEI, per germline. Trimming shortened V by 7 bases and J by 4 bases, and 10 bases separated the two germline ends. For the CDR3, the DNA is TGTGCCAGCACTAGCATCGGAGAGACCCAGTACTTC. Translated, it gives CASTSIGETQYF.